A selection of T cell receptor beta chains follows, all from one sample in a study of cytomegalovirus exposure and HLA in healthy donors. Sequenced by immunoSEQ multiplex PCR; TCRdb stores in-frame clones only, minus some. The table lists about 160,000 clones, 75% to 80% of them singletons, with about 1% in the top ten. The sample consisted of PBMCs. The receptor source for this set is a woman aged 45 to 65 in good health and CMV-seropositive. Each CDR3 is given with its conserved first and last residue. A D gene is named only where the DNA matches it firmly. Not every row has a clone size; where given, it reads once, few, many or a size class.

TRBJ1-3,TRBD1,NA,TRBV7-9,CASDNRPGTGYGNTIYF,TGTGCCAGCGACAACAGGCCCGGGACAGGATACGGAAACACCATATATTTT
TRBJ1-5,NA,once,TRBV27,CASSLNRDQPQHF,TGTGCCAGCAGCCTTAACAGGGATCAGCCCCAGCATTTT
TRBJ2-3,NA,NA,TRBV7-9,CASSLGPNWGASTDTQYF,TGTGCCAGCAGCTTAGGGCCCAACTGGGGAGCTAGCACAGATACGCAGTATTTT
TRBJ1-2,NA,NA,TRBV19,CASSINREANYGYTF,TGTGCCAGTAGTATAAACAGGGAAGCTAACTATGGCTACACCTTC
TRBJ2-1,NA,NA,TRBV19,CASRGSVYGEQFF,TGTGCCAGTAGGGGCAGTGTATACGGTGAGCAGTTCTTC
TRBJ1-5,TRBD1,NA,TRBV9,CASSATGGIGDQPQHF,TGTGCCAGCAGCGCGACAGGGGGAATAGGTGATCAGCCCCAGCATTTT
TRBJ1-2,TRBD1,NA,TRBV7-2,CASSYTGQGVGGYTF,TGTGCCAGCAGCTACACGGGACAGGGGGTCGGTGGCTACACCTTC
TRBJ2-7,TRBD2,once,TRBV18,CASSSGLVAGGHEQYF,TGTGCCAGCTCATCCGGTCTAGTAGCGGGAGGTCACGAGCAGTACTTC
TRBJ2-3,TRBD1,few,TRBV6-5,CASSSGQGTDTQYF,TGTGCCAGCAGTTCCGGACAGGGCACAGATACGCAGTATTTT
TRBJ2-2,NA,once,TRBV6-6,CASSQVGGTGELFF,TGTGCCAGCAGTCAGGTGGGGGGCACCGGGGAGCTGTTTTTT
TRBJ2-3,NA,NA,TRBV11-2,CASSLYSGDTQYF,TGTGCCAGCAGCTTATATTCCGGAGATACGCAGTATTTT
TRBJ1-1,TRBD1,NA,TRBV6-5,CASNPGTGRPEAFF,TGTGCCAGCAACCCCGGGACAGGGCGCCCTGAAGCTTTCTTT
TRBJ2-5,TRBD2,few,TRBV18,CASSPPASGTGTQYF,TGTGCCAGCTCACCACCCGCTAGCGGCACGGGGACCCAGTACTTC
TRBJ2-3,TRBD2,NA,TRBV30,CAWSGGGRSTDTQYF,TGTGCCTGGAGTGGGGGGGGACGCAGCACAGATACGCAGTATTTT
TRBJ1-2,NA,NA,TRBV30,CAWSVTGSGGYTF,TGTGCCTGGAGTGTAACAGGGTCCGGTGGCTACACCTTC
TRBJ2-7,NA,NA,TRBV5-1,CASSLVGGLYEQYF,TGCGCCAGCAGCTTGGTTGGGGGACTCTACGAGCAGTACTTC
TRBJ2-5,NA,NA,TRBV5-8,CASRLPPGIGPYF,TGTGCCAGCAGACTGCCTCCAGGGATAGGTCCGTACTTC
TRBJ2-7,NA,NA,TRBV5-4,CASSLNGRTYEQYF,TGTGCCAGCAGCTTGAACGGGAGAACCTACGAGCAGTACTTC
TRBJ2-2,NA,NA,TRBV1,CTSSQEAAKGENYNTGELFF,TGCACCAGCAGCCAAGAAGCGGCAAAGGGGGAGAATTACAACACCGGGGAGCTGTTTTTT
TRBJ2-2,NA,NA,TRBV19,CASSIQGYSGELFF,TGTGCCAGTAGTATACAGGGTTATAGCGGGGAGCTGTTTTTT
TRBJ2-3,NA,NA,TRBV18,CASSPRGAGGTDTQYF,TGTGCCAGCTCACCACGCGGTGCCGGAGGCACAGATACGCAGTATTTT
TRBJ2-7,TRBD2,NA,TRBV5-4,CAGSSPGVPGLEATSYEQYF,TGTGCCGGCAGCTCCCCCGGTGTTCCGGGACTAGAGGCGACCTCCTACGAGCAGTACTTC
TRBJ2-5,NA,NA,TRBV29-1,CSAKGVGGTQYF,TGCAGCGCGAAAGGGGTGGGAGGGACCCAGTACTTC
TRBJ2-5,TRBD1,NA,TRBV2,CASSFRPGQGREETQYF,TGTGCCAGCTCGTTCCGACCGGGACAGGGCCGGGAGGAGACCCAGTACTTC
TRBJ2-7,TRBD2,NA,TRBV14,CASSHLAGLAGKYEQYF,TGTGCCAGCAGCCACCTTGCGGGACTAGCGGGAAAGTACGAGCAGTACTTC
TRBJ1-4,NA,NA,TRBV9,CASSVAQGSGEKLFF,TGTGCCAGCAGCGTAGCACAGGGATCGGGGGAAAAACTGTTTTTT
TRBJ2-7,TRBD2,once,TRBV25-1,CANIRGGREQYF,TGTGCCAACATCAGAGGCGGGAGGGAGCAGTACTTC
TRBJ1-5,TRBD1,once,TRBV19,CASSIGARDRGNQPQHF,TGTGCCAGTAGTATAGGAGCCCGGGACAGGGGCAATCAGCCCCAGCATTTT
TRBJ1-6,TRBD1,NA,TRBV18,CASSTDRDSPLHF,TGTGCCAGCTCCACGGACAGGGATTCACCCCTCCACTTT
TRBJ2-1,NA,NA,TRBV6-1,CASSEDSNNEQFF,TGTGCCAGCAGTGAAGACAGTAACAATGAGCAGTTCTTC
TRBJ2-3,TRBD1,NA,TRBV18,CATLPRAGGEDTQYF,TGTGCCACCCTGCCAAGGGCAGGGGGAGAAGATACGCAGTATTTT
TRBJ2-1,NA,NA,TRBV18,CASSPPGGGIYNEQFF,TGTGCCAGCTCACCCCCCGGGGGTGGGATCTACAATGAGCAGTTCTTC
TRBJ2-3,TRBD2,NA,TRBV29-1,CSVVGASGRSTDTQYF,TGCAGCGTTGTAGGGGCTAGCGGGAGAAGCACAGATACGCAGTATTTT
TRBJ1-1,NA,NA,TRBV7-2,CASSKTGGIDTEAFF,TGTGCCAGCAGCAAAACGGGGGGTATTGACACTGAAGCTTTCTTT
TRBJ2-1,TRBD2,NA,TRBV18,CASSGLANEQFF,TGTGCCAGCTCAGGACTAGCGAATGAGCAGTTCTTC
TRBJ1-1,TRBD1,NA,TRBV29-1,CSVLTGINTEAFF,TGCAGCGTGTTGACAGGGATTAACACTGAAGCTTTCTTT
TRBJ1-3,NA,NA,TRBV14,CASSQREGDSGNTIYF,TGTGCCAGCAGCCAGAGGGAGGGGGACTCTGGAAACACCATATATTTT
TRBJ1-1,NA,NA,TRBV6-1,CASSRSGSDTEAFF,TGTGCCAGCAGTCGATCAGGGTCAGACACTGAAGCTTTCTTT
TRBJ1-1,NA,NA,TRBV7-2,CASSLVQGTEAFF,TGTGCCAGCAGCTTAGTTCAGGGAACTGAAGCTTTCTTT
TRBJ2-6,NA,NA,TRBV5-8,CASSLWGRSHSGANVLTF,TGTGCCAGCAGCTTGTGGGGCAGGTCACACTCTGGGGCCAACGTCCTGACTTTC
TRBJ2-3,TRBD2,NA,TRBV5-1,CASSAAGAADSTDTQYF,TGCGCCAGCAGCGCCGCGGGAGCGGCCGATAGCACAGATACGCAGTATTTT
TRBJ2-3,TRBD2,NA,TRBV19,CASISAGGQGADTQYF,TGTGCCAGTATCTCCGCGGGGGGGCAGGGTGCAGATACGCAGTATTTT
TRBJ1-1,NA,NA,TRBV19,CASSYGYTGQISEAFF,TGTGCCAGTAGTTACGGATATACCGGACAGATCTCTGAAGCTTTCTTT
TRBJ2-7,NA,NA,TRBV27,CASSLSGAPSEQYF,TGTGCCAGCAGTTTGTCTGGGGCCCCCAGCGAGCAGTACTTC
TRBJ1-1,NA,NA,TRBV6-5,CASSYSGGFVETEAFF,TGTGCCAGCAGTTACTCCGGCGGCTTCGTGGAAACTGAAGCTTTCTTT
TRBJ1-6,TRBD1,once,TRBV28,CASRLNRGNSPLHF,TGTGCCAGCAGACTAAACAGGGGTAATTCACCCCTCCACTTT
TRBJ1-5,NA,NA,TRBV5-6,CASSLDGGINQPQHF,TGTGCCAGCAGCTTGGACGGGGGGATAAATCAGCCCCAGCATTTT
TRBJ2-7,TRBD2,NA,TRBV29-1,CSVASGLAVHEQYF,TGCAGCGTTGCCTCGGGACTAGCGGTCCACGAGCAGTACTTC
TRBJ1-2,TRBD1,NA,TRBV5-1,CASSLGPGTGYGYTF,TGCGCCAGCAGCTTGGGACCCGGGACAGGGTATGGCTACACCTTC
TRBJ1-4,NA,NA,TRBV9,CASSVAPGREGGEKLFF,TGTGCCAGCAGCGTAGCCCCCGGACGCGAAGGAGGGGAAAAACTGTTTTTT
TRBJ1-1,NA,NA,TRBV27,CASSFTATGETEAFF,TGTGCCAGCAGTTTCACCGCTACAGGAGAGACTGAAGCTTTCTTT
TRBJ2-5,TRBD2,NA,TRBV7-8,CASSIVVAGGEETQYF,TGTGCCAGCAGCATCGTGGTAGCGGGGGGGGAAGAGACCCAGTACTTC
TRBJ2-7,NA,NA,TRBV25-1,CASSDSGTSNF,TGTGCCAGCAGTGACTCCGGGACTTCGAACTTC